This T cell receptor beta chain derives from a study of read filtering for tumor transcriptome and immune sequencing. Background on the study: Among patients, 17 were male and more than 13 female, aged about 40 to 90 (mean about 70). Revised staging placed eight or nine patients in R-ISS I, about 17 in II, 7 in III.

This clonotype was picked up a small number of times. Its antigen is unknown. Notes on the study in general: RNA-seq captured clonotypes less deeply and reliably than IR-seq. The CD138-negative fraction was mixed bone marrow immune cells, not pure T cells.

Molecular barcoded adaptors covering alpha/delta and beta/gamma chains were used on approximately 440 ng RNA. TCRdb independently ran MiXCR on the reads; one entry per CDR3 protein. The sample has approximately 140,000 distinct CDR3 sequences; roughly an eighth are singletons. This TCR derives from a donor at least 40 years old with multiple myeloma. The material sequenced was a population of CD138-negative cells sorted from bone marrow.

DNA for the CDR3: TGTGCCAGCAGTTACTCGGGGGCCTACGAGCAGTACTTC. It yields the protein CASSYSGAYEQYF. The chain joins TRBV6-5 to TRBJ2-7, with D perhaps matching TRBD1 or TRBD2 (5 bases each). Per the germline V gene, CDR1 is MNHEY and CDR2 is SVGAGI. Trimming cost V 0 bases and J 2 bases, with 5 bases left between them. The CDR3 has 13 amino acids.